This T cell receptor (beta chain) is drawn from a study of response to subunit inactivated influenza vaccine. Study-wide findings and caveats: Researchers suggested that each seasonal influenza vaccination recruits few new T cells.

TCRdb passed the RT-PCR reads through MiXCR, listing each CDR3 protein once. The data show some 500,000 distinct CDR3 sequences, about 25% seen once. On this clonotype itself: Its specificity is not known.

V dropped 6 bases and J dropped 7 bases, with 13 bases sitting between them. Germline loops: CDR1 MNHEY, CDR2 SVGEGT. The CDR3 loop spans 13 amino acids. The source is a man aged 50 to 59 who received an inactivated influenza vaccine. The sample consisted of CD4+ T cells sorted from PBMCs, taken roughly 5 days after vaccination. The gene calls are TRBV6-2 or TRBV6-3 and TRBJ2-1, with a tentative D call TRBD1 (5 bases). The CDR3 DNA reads TGTGCCAGCAGCGGTGGGGCCGGGAATGAGCAGTTCTTC. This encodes CASSGGAGNEQFF.